Reported below is one T cell receptor beta chain. Its target is unknown. The data are from a study of vaccination effects on CD4 cells after COVID-19. Study results and limitations: Convalescent patients were few in the study, and early post-infection timepoints were absent.

In the ViraFEST assay, antigen-specific CD4+ clonotypes were identified by expansion after peptide-pool stimulation. Subsequent to less than 13 days of culture, CD4+ T cells were isolated. Neither prior SARS-CoV-2 infection nor positive nucleocapsid antibodies were present in the vaccine recipients. On day 3 and again on day 7, half the medium was replaced with IL-2 medium. Profiling relied on immunoSEQ multiplex PCR, and the TCRdb table lists in-frame clones only, not all of them. The table records around 22,000 clones, around 66% of them present only once. From germline, CDR1 is SEHNR and CDR2 FQNEAQ (reference sequence). V lost 1 base, J lost 3 bases, and 7 bases stayed unmatched. The CDR3 is 16 residues long.

The TCR was taken from a human donor who received a COVID-19 vaccine. Sequences were derived from CD4+ T cells from PBMCs cultured with HCoV-229E spike peptides, sampled before COVID-19 vaccination. This chain joins TRBV7-9 and TRBJ2-3; TRBD2 agrees at 7 bases. In DNA, the CDR3 is TGTGCCAGCAGCTTAGGTGGGGGGGTGGCGACAGATACGCAGTATTTT. Translation gives CASSLGGGVATDTQYF.